A selection of T cell receptor beta chains follows, all from one sample in a study of T cell responses to AZD1222 COVID-19 vaccine. Profiling relied on immunoSEQ multiplex PCR, and the TCRdb table lists in-frame clones only, not all of them. The sample has roughly 120,000 clones, around 89% seen once. The specimen comprised peripheral blood, sampled 28 days after the second AZD1222 dose. These receptor sequences come from an adult who received the AZD1222 COVID-19 vaccine. Each CDR3 is given with its conserved first and last residue. Fields, in order: clone size, J gene, V gene, D gene, CDR3 protein, CDR3 DNA. D genes are given only for firm matches. Only part of the rows carry a size: once, few, many, or a class if the clone is expanded.

>.|TRBJ2-3|TRBV7-9|TRBD2
CASSLGLAGADTQYF
TGTGCCAGCAGCTTAGGACTAGCGGGAGCAGATACGCAGTATTTT
>.|TRBJ2-7|TRBV5-1|.
CASSLVGNELYYEQYF
TGCGCCAGCAGCTTGGTTGGGAATGAACTCTACTACGAGCAGTACTTC
>.|TRBJ1-2|TRBV4-1|TRBD1
CASSRDRDGGYTF
TGCGCCAGCAGCCGGGACAGGGATGGTGGCTACACCTTC
>.|TRBJ1-6|TRBV19|.
CASKAGTLYSPLHF
TGTGCCAGTAAGGCCGGGACACTATATTCACCCCTCCACTTT
>.|TRBJ2-1|TRBV27|TRBD1
CASSLDRTGEQFF
TGTGCCAGCAGTTTAGACAGGACAGGTGAGCAGTTCTTC
>.|TRBJ2-7|TRBV3-1/TRBV3-2|TRBD2
CASSQLDGAGVSYEQYF
TGTGCCAGCAGCCAACTGGACGGGGCGGGAGTCTCCTACGAGCAGTACTTC
>.|TRBJ2-5|TRBV24-1|.
CATATAAQETQYF
TGTGCCACCGCGACAGCAGCACAAGAGACCCAGTACTTC
>.|TRBJ1-3|TRBV4-2|.
CASSQVGGQLSSGNTIYF
TGTGCCAGCAGCCAAGTGGGGGGACAACTAAGCTCTGGAAACACCATATATTTT
>.|TRBJ2-7|TRBV5-6|.
CASSNKQGRVTYEQYF
TGTGCCAGCAGCAACAAGCAGGGGCGAGTAACCTACGAGCAGTACTTC
>.|TRBJ1-2|TRBV7-2|.
CASSLVIGSLDGYTF
TGTGCCAGCAGCTTAGTAATTGGTTCGTTGGATGGCTACACCTTC
>few|TRBJ1-5|TRBV27|.
CASSFGVGPQHF
TGTGCCAGCAGTTTCGGAGTTGGGCCCCAGCATTTT
>.|TRBJ2-5|TRBV6-5|TRBD1
CASSYPRTGGGETQYF
TGTGCCAGCAGTTACCCGAGGACAGGGGGGGGAGAGACCCAGTACTTC
>.|TRBJ1-5|TRBV18|TRBD1
CASSPDALTGINQPQHF
TGTGCCAGCTCACCTGACGCGTTGACAGGGATCAATCAGCCCCAGCATTTT
>.|TRBJ2-7|TRBV15|TRBD2
CATSIQRGAYEQYF
TGTGCCACCAGCATTCAGCGGGGGGCCTACGAGCAGTACTTC
>once|TRBJ2-1|TRBV24-1|TRBD2
CATSDFASGSYNEQFF
TGTGCCACCAGTGATTTTGCTAGCGGCTCCTACAATGAGCAGTTCTTC
>.|TRBJ2-2|TRBV27|TRBD1
CASRIRDRGVIGELFF
TGTGCCAGCAGGATCCGGGACAGGGGAGTTATCGGGGAGCTGTTTTTT
>few|TRBJ1-6|TRBV3-1/TRBV3-2|.
CASSQARSPLHF
TGTGCCAGCAGCCAAGCGAGGTCACCCCTCCACTTT
>.|TRBJ2-3|TRBV9|.
CASSAVGGSTDTQYF
TGTGCCAGCAGCGCCGTGGGGGGTTCCACAGATACGCAGTATTTT
>once|TRBJ1-2|TRBV3-1/TRBV3-2|TRBD1
CASSPRDRGPYGYTF
TGTGCCAGCAGCCCACGGGACAGGGGCCCGTATGGCTACACCTTC
>.|TRBJ2-3|TRBV5-6|TRBD2
CASSLGTSGVDTQYF
TGTGCCAGCAGCCTCGGGACTAGCGGGGTAGATACGCAGTATTTT
>.|TRBJ2-7|TRBV11-1|.
CASSLGVQSGEQYF
TGTGCCAGCAGCTTAGGGGTTCAGTCGGGCGAGCAGTACTTC
>.|TRBJ2-3|TRBV4-2|TRBD2
CASREDLLATDTQYF
TGTGCCAGCAGAGAAGACCTACTAGCGACAGATACGCAGTATTTT
>once|TRBJ1-2|TRBV6-5|.
CASSLRRPHNYGYTF
TGTGCCAGCAGCCTGCGTCGGCCCCATAACTATGGCTACACCTTC